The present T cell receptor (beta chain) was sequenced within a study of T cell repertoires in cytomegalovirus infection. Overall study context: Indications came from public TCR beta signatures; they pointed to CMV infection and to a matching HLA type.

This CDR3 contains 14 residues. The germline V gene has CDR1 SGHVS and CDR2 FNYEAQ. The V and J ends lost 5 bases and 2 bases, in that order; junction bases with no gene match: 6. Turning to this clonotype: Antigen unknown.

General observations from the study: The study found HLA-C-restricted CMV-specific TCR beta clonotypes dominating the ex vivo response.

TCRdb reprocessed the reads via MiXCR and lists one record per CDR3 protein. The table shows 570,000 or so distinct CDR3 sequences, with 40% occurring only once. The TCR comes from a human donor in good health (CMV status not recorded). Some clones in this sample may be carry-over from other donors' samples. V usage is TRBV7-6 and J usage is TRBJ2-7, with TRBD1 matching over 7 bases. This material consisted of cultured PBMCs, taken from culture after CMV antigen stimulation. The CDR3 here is CASSGQGDTYEQYF. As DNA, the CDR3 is TGTGCCAGCAGCGGCCAGGGGGATACCTACGAGCAGTACTTC.